These 28 T cell receptor beta chains came from one sample sequenced in a study of T cells in Graves' hyperthyroidism and ophthalmopathy. RNA transcripts yielded amplified TCR beta CDR3 regions. The HTBI primer set served for first-round RT-PCR of the TCR CDR3. MiXCR, run by TCRdb on the multiplex PCR reads, gives a single entry per CDR3 protein. Of approximately 380,000 distinct CDR3 sequences listed, roughly 20% are singletons. Material: blood. The receptor set was obtained from a man younger than 35 with Graves' ophthalmopathy.

V is TRBV6-1 and J is TRBJ1-4, with TRBD1 matching 8 bases. Looked up from germline, CDR1 is MNHNS and CDR2 is SASEGT. The CDR3 contains 15 residues. The J segment lost 7 bases and the V segment lost 3 bases, leaving 7 bases of the junction unmatched. CDR3 bases: TGTGCCAGCAGTGAGCAGGGGGCCGGTAGTGAAAAACTGTTTTTT. Residues: CASSEQGAGSEKLFF.

V gene TRBV6-2 or TRBV6-3 combines with J gene TRBJ1-6; no clear D. The germline gives CDR1 MNHEY, CDR2 SVGEGT. Trimming removed 6 bases from V and 7 bases from J, with 22 bases in between. This CDR3 is built from 17 residues. The CDR3 protein is CASSFVGDETGNSPLHF. CDR3 coding DNA: TGTGCCAGCAGCTTTGTTGGTGACGAAACGGGAAATTCACCCCTCCACTTT.

The chain couples TRBV7-9 to TRBJ1-2, with TRBD1 as a possible D gene (5 bases). In germline, CDR1 is SEHNR, CDR2 FQNEAQ (reference sequence). Deletions cut 8 bases from V and 4 bases from J, with 14 bases between. The CDR3 spans 13 residues. The CDR3 spells CASGTKTVYGYTF. The DNA for the CDR3 is TGTGCCAGCGGGACCAAAACTGTCTATGGCTACACCTTC.

This clonotype was seen at least ten times. This rearrangement joins TRBV6-5 to TRBJ1-2; D gene ambiguous. Trimming stripped 0 bases from V and 0 bases from J, with 8 bases between. Germline CDR1 and CDR2: MNHEY and SVGAGI. This CDR3 is built from 15 residues. The CDR3 loop is CASSYSQPANYGYTF. As DNA, the CDR3 is TGTGCCAGCAGTTACTCGCAGCCCGCTAACTATGGCTACACCTTC.

Many counts were recorded for this clonotype. This sequence joins TRBV5-1 and TRBJ1-4, with TRBD1 matching over 8 bases. The germline V gene encodes CDR1 SGHRS and CDR2 YFSETQ. After removal of 4 bases from V and 3 bases from J, the junction contained 14 bases not matched to a gene. This CDR3 is 18 amino acids long. In DNA form, the CDR3 reads TGCGCCAGCAGCCCCGGACAGGGTGTCTTTACACCTAATGAAAAACTGTTTTTT. Residues: CASSPGQGVFTPNEKLFF.

This clonotype was recorded many times. The chain employs TRBV18 and TRBJ2-7; D could derive from TRBD1 or TRBD2 (5 bases each). Trimming shortened V by 4 bases and J by 2 bases, and 15 bases separated the two germline ends. Germline CDR1 and CDR2: KGHSH and LQKENI. The CDR3 covers 15 residues. The CDR3 loop reads CASSLTGTGTYEQYF. As DNA, the CDR3 is TGTGCCAGCTCACTCACCGGGACCGGGACCTACGAGCAGTACTTC. Drawing the rest from reference TRBV18 and TRBJ2-7, the complete variable domain is NAGVMQNPRHLVRRRGQEARLRCSPMKGHSHVYWYRQLPEEGLKFMVYLQKENIIDESGMPKERFSAEFPKEGPSILRIQQVVRGDSAAYFCASSLTGTGTYEQYFGPGTRLTVT.

This clonotype was counted ten times or more. The chain couples TRBV28 to TRBJ1-2, with a weak D call TRBD1 (6 bases). The V end lost 6 bases, the J end lost 4 bases, and 21 bases lay between the germline ends. This CDR3 comprises 16 residues. The V gene's germline CDR1 is MDHEN and CDR2 SYDVKM. CDR3: CASRPPRWGQGYGYTF. CDR3 bases: TGTGCCAGCAGACCACCTCGGTGGGGGCAGGGCTATGGCTACACCTTC.

In regard to this clonotype: A read error may be the cause here, since a much bigger clone is one base away. J is TRBJ2-7 and V is TRBV12-3 or TRBV12-4; D is unresolved. With 7 bases removed from V and 5 bases from J, the gap between germline ends came to 18 bases. The CDR3 sequence is 14 residues long. The chain's CDR3 is CASTPVGPSHEQYF. The CDR3 DNA reads as TGTGCCAGCACCCCGGTTGGGCCGAGCCACGAGCAGTACTTC.

The chain is built from TRBV9 and TRBJ2-1; D gene unclear. This CDR3 comprises 14 residues. CDR1 is SGDLS, CDR2 YYNGEE, per germline. Trimming left V 6 bases short and J 5 bases short, with 15 bases between. As DNA, the CDR3 is TGTGCCAGCAACAATGGGCAGGTTGACAATGAGCAGTTCTTC. As protein: CASNNGQVDNEQFF.

The CDR3 is CASSQDISGTGISPLHF. The CDR3 nucleotides read TGTGCCAGCAGCCAAGATATCTCAGGGACTGGGATTTCACCCCTCCACTTT. The chain couples TRBV3-1 to TRBJ1-6; D might be TRBD1 (5 bases). The V end lost 0 bases, the J end lost 9 bases, and 18 bases lay between the germline ends. CDR3 length: 17 amino acids. Germline V CDR1 and CDR2: LGHDT, YNNKEL (reference sequence).

In its sample, this clonotype was seen a few times. The V gene is TRBV2, the J gene TRBJ1-4; D perhaps matches TRBD1 (6 bases). Deletions cut 7 bases from V and 8 bases from J, with 8 bases between. Germline CDR1 is SNHLY and CDR2 is FYNNEI. This CDR3 spans 11 amino acids. CDR3 sequence reads: CASKGGEKLFF. Here the CDR3 DNA reads TGTGCCAGCAAGGGGGGAGAAAAACTGTTTTTT. Complete variable domain (other parts from reference TRBV2 and TRBJ1-4): EPEVTQTPSHQVTQMGQEVILRCVPISNHLYFYWYRQILGQKVEFLVSFYNNEISEKSEIFDDQFSVERPDGSNFTLKIRSTKLEDSAMYFCASKGGEKLFFGSGTQLSVL.

This clonotype occurred a few times. V usage is TRBV24-1 and J usage is TRBJ2-5, with 12 bases identical to TRBD1. CDR3 length equals 16 residues. Germline loops: CDR1 KGHDR, CDR2 SFDVKD. The trim removed 10 bases at V and 0 bases at J, leaving 8 bases unmatched. The CDR3 region is CATTGTGGKYQETQYF. Written as DNA, the CDR3 is TGTGCCACGACCGGGACAGGGGGCAAGTACCAAGAGACCCAGTACTTC.

This clonotype was observed a handful of times. The chain combines TRBV27 with TRBJ1-6, with D perhaps matching TRBD1 (5 bases). This CDR3 is 14 amino acids long. Germline CDR1 MNHEY, CDR2 SMNVEV (reference sequence). V was pared by 3 bases and J by 10 bases, with 13 bases between. CDR3 protein: CASSLGGAVSPLHF. CDR3 nucleotide sequence: TGTGCCAGCAGTTTGGGAGGGGCTGTCTCACCCCTCCACTTT.

The chain recombines TRBV7-2 with TRBJ2-5, with D possibly TRBD2 on 6 matching bases. The CDR3 is 15 amino acids. V lost 5 bases and J lost 1, with 14 bases in between. Per the germline V gene, CDR1 is SGHTA and CDR2 is FQGNSA. The chain's CDR3 is CASSAGTSIQETQYF. In DNA form, the CDR3 reads TGTGCCAGCAGCGCCGGGACTTCCATCCAAGAGACCCAGTACTTC.

The chain joins TRBV7-3 to TRBJ2-3; 10 nucleotides agree with TRBD2. Trimming at V came to 0 bases and at J to 2 bases, leaving 8 bases not matched to a gene. Germline V gene data show CDR1 as SGHTA and CDR2 as FQGTGA. The CDR3 has 18 residues. The CDR3 DNA reads TGTGCCAGCAGCTTAACCTATCTAGCGGGGGACTACACAGATACGCAGTATTTT. Translation gives CASSLTYLAGDYTDTQYF.

In this sample, this clonotype turned up many times. The chain recombines TRBV24-1 with TRBJ2-5, with D hard to call. The CDR3 is 16 residues long. Between the trimmed V and J ends, which lost 1 base and 2 bases, there was a span of 13 bases. Germline V gene lookup returns CDR1 KGHDR and CDR2 SFDVKD. The CDR3 nucleotides read TGTGCCACCAGTGATTTAATTTTTGGCGGTCAAGAGACCCAGTACTTC. This gives the protein CATSDLIFGGQETQYF.

This clonotype appeared many times. The chain links TRBV5-6 to TRBJ2-2, with TRBD1 matching over 7 bases. Germline values: CDR1 SGHDT, CDR2 YYEEEE. The ends lost 4 bases at V and 1 base at J; junction bases unmatched: 7. The CDR3 has 16 residues. The CDR3 nucleotides are TGTGCCAGCAGCCCGCAGCAGGGGGTGAACACCGGGGAGCTGTTTTTT. Protein product: CASSPQQGVNTGELFF.

This chain connects TRBV25-1 to TRBJ2-3, with 9 positions matching TRBD1. Germline V gives CDR1 MGHDK, CDR2 SYGVNS. The CDR3 is made up of 13 amino acids. J lost 3 bases, V lost 7 bases, and 2 bases had no gene match. CDR3 residues: CASKGQGTDTQYF. The CDR3 DNA reads TGTGCCAGCAAGGGACAGGGAACAGATACGCAGTATTTT.

This clonotype was seen ten or more times. The V and J genes are TRBV2 and TRBJ1-1; no firm D call. CDR1 is SNHLY, CDR2 FYNNEI, per germline. V gave up 6 bases and J gave up 5 bases, with 16 bases separating them. The CDR3 loop spans 14 amino acids. CDR3 in amino acids: CASRYVERGTEAFF. The CDR3 region has the DNA TGTGCCAGCAGGTACGTGGAGCGTGGGACTGAAGCTTTCTTT.

V and J are TRBV20-1 and TRBJ1-1, with unresolved D. The CDR3 is 13 amino acids. CDR1 is DFQATT and CDR2 is SNEGSKA in the germline V gene (reference sequence). V was cut by 3 bases and J by 0 bases, with 8 bases left in between. CDR3 in amino acids: CSARALLNTEAFF. CDR3 bases: TGCAGTGCTAGGGCCTTATTGAACACTGAAGCTTTCTTT.

This clonotype was counted ten times or more. The chain couples TRBV6-5 to TRBJ1-2; no reliable D call. The CDR3 loop spans 14 amino acids. V lost 0 bases, J lost 1 base, and 6 bases lay in between. Germline loops: CDR1 MNHEY, CDR2 SVGAGI. CDR3 DNA sequence: TGTGCCAGCAGTTACTCACGGAATAACTATGGCTACACCTTC. It is translated as CASSYSRNNYGYTF.

The rearrangement uses TRBV27 and TRBJ1-1, with TRBD1 identical over 12 bases. The V and J ends lost 6 bases and 7 bases, in that order; junction bases with no gene match: 9. Germline values: CDR1 MNHEY, CDR2 SMNVEV (reference sequence). The CDR3 is 15 residues long. The CDR3 sequence: CASSPWGDRGLEAFF. CDR3 sequence (DNA): TGTGCCAGCAGCCCTTGGGGGGACAGGGGGCTTGAAGCTTTCTTT.

This clonotype was recorded many times. CDR3 nucleotides: TGTGCCAGCAGTGCTAATCGTCACCGGGACAGAGGAGAAGTTAACTATGGCTACACCTTC. It encodes CASSANRHRDRGEVNYGYTF. The chain joins TRBV12-3 or TRBV12-4 to TRBJ1-2; TRBD1 matches at 7 bases. V lost 5 bases and J lost 1; bases outside the gene matches: 22. The CDR3 has 20 amino acids.

The J gene is TRBJ1-1, the V gene TRBV19; TRBD1 aligns across 8 bases. The CDR3 spans 15 residues. The V gene's germline CDR1 is LNHDA and CDR2 SQIVND (reference sequence). J lost 1 base, V lost 1 base, and 2 bases had no gene match. CDR3: CASSIATGANTEAFF. CDR3 DNA: TGTGCCAGTAGTATAGCGACAGGGGCGAACACTGAAGCTTTCTTT.

In its sample, this clonotype was seen many times. The V gene is TRBV13, the J gene TRBJ2-7; D is undetermined. The ends were cut back, 5 bases at V and 1 base at J, with 12 bases in the middle. This CDR3 region has 14 residues. CDR1 PRHDT and CDR2 FYEKMQ come from the germline V gene (reference sequence). CDR3 nucleotide sequence: TGTGCCAGCAGCCGAAACCAGATTTCCTACGAGCAGTACTTC. Protein sequence: CASSRNQISYEQYF.

In its sample, this clonotype was seen many times. This chain uses TRBV18 with TRBJ1-2, with D possibly being TRBD1 (6 bases). Germline V gene data show CDR1 as KGHSH and CDR2 as LQKENI. Deletions cut 0 bases from V and 1 base from J, with 12 bases between. This CDR3 has 16 amino acids. Here the CDR3 DNA reads TGTGCCAGCTCACCACCCTCAGGACAGATTAACTATGGCTACACCTTC. Protein sequence: CASSPPSGQINYGYTF.

This clonotype was recorded a few times. This chain uses TRBV11-2 with TRBJ2-5; 10 bases are shared with TRBD2. The germline V gene has CDR1 SGHAT and CDR2 FQNNGV. The CDR3 sequence is 15 residues long. The J segment lost 2 bases and the V segment lost 0 bases, leaving 0 bases of the junction unmatched. CDR3 region: CASSLELAGQETQYF. For the CDR3, the DNA is TGTGCCAGCAGCTTAGAACTAGCGGGGCAAGAGACCCAGTACTTC.

In its sample, this clonotype was seen a few times. This chain joins TRBV25-1 and TRBJ1-2, with D hard to call. The germline V gene has CDR1 MGHDK and CDR2 SYGVNS. The length of the CDR3 is 12 residues. The V gene lost 2 bases and the J gene lost 4 bases, with 5 bases spanning the gap. In DNA form, the CDR3 reads TGTGCCAGCAGTGAAGGTCCCTATGGCTACACCTTC. Translating gives CASSEGPYGYTF.